This TCR beta chain comes out of a study of shared clonotypes between healthy human individuals. At least ten counts were recorded for this clone. The antigen is unknown. The same CDR3 also results from other DNA sequences found in this sample. CDR1 and CDR2 from the germline V gene are SGHRS and YFSETQ. Deletions cut 0 bases from V and 3 bases from J, with 0 bases between. The CDR3 contains 11 residues. Some clones are missing from TCRdb's copy, which holds only in-frame ones; the method was immunoSEQ multiplex PCR. This sample carries some 490,000 clones, roughly 80% of them seen once, and the ten largest clones take more than 10%. General study points: Sampling covered nothing but blood. Tissue TCR repertoires likely differ from those found in blood.

The chain carries TRBV5-1 and TRBJ2-5; D gene ambiguous. The clonotype originates from a woman between 40 and 50 years old in good health. Some clones in this sample may be carry-over from other donors' samples. The specimen was PBMCs. CDR3: CASSLEETQYF. For the CDR3, the DNA is TGCGCCAGCAGCTTGGAAGAGACCCAGTACTTC.